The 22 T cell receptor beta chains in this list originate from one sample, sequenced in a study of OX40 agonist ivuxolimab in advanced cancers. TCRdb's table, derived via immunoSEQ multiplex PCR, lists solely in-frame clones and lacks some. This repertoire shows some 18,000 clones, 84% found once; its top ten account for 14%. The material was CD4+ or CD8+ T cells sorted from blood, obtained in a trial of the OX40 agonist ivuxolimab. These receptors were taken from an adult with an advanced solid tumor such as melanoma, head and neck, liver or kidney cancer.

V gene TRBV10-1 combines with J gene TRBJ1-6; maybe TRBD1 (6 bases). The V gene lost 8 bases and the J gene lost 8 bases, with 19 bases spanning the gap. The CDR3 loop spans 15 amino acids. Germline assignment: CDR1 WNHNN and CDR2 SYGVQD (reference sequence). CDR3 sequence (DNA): TGCGCCAGCCTCGATTCAGGGGAGACATATTCACCCCTCCACTTT. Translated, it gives CASLDSGETYSPLHF.

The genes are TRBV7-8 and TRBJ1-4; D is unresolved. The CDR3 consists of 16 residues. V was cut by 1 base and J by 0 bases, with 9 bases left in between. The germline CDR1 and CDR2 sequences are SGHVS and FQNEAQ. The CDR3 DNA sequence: TGTGCCAGCAGCTTAGATTTGAGTGCAACTAATGAAAAACTGTTTTTT. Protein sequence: CASSLDLSATNEKLFF.

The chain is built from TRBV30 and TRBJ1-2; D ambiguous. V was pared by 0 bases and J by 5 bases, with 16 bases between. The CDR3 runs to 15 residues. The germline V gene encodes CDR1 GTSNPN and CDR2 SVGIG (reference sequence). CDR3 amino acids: CAWSVFLKLRYGYTF. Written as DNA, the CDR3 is TGTGCCTGGAGTGTATTTCTGAAATTACGGTATGGCTACACCTTC. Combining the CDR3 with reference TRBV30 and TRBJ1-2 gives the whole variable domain SQTIHQWPATLVQPVGSPLSLECTVEGTSNPNLYWYRQAAGRGLQLLFYSVGIGQISSEVPQNLSASRPQDRQFILSSKKLLLSDSGFYLCAWSVFLKLRYGYTFGSGTRLTVV.

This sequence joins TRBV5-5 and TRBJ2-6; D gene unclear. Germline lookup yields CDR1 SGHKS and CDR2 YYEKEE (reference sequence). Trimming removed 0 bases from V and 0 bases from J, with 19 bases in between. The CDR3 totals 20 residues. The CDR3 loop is CASSLGTPTRDYSGANVLTF. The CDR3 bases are TGTGCCAGCAGCTTGGGTACCCCCACACGAGATTACTCTGGGGCCAACGTCCTGACTTTC. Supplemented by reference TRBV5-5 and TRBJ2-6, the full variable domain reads DAGVTQSPTHLIKTRGQQVTLRCSPISGHKSVSWYQQVLGQGPQFIFQYYEKEERGRGNFPDRFSARQFPNYSSELNVNALLLGDSALYLCASSLGTPTRDYSGANVLTFGAGSRLTVL.

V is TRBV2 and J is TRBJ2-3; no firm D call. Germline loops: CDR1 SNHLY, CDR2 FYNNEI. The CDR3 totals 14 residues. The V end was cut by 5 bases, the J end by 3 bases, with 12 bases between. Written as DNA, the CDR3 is TGTGCCAGCAGTTATCTGGGGTCGACAGATACGCAGTATTTT. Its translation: CASSYLGSTDTQYF.

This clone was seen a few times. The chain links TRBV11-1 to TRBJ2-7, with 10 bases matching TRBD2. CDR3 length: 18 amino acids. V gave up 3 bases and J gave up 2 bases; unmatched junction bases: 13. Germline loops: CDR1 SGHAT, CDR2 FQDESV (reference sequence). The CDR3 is CASSFRDPAGGPTYEQYF. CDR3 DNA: TGTGCCAGCAGCTTTCGAGATCCAGCGGGAGGGCCTACCTACGAGCAGTACTTC. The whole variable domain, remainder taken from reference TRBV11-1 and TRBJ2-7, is EAEVAQSPRYKITEKSQAVAFWCDPISGHATLYWYRQILGQGPELLVQFQDESVVDDSQLPKDRFSAERLKGVDSTLKIQPAELGDSAMYLCASSFRDPAGGPTYEQYFGPGTRLTVT.

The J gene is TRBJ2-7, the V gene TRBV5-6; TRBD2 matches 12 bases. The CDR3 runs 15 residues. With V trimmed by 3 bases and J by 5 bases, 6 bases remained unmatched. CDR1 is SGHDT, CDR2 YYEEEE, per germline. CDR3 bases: TGTGCCAGCAGCTCAAGACTAGCGGGAGCTAACGAGCAGTACTTC. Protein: CASSSRLAGANEQYF.

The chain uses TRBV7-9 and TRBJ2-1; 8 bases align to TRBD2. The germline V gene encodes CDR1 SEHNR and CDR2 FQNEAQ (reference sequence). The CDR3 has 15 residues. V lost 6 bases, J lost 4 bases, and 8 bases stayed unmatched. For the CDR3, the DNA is TGTGCCAGCAGGGTTGTAGCGGGGAAGTACAATGAGCAGTTCTTC. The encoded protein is CASRVVAGKYNEQFF. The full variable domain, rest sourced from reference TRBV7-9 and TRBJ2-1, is DTGVSQNPRHKITKRGQNVTFRCDPISEHNRLYWYRQTLGQGPEFLTYFQNEAQLEKSRLLSDRFSAERPKGSFSTLEIQRTEQGDSAMYLCASRVVAGKYNEQFFGPGTRLTVL.

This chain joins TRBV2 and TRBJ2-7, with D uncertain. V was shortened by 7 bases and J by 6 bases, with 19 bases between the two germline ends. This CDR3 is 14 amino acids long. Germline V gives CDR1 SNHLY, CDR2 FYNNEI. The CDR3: CASKHSRDPCEQYF. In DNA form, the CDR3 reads TGTGCCAGCAAACACAGTCGAGACCCCTGCGAGCAGTACTTC.

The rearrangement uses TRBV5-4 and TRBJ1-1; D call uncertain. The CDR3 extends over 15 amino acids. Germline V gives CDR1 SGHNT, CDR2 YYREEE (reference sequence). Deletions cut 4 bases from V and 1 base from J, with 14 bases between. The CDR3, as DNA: TGTGCCAGCAGCCAAGAGTTCGCAGCGAACACTGAAGCTTTCTTT. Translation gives CASSQEFAANTEAFF. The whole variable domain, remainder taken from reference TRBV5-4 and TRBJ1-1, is ETGVTQSPTHLIKTRGQQVTLRCSSQSGHNTVSWYQQALGQGPQFIFQYYREEENGRGNFPPRFSGLQFPNYSSELNVNALELDDSALYLCASSQEFAANTEAFFGQGTRLTVV.

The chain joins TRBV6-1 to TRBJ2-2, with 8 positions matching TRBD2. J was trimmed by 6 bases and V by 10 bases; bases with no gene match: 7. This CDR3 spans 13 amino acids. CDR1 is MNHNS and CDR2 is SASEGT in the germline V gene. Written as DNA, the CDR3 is TGTGCCACCGGGGGGGCCGCGTCCGGGGAGCTGTTTTTT. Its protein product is CATGGAASGELFF.

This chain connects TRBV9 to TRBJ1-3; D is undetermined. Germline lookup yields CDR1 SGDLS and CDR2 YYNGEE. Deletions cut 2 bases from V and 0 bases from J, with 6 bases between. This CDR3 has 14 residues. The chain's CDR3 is CASSVGFSGNTIYF. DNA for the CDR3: TGTGCCAGCAGCGTGGGGTTCTCTGGAAACACCATATATTTT.

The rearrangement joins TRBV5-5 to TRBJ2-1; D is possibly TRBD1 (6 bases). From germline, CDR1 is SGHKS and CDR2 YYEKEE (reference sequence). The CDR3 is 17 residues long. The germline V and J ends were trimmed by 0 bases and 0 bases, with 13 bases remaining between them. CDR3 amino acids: CASSLGGPLSSYNEQFF. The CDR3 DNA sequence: TGTGCCAGCAGCTTGGGGGGGCCCTTGAGCTCCTACAATGAGCAGTTCTTC. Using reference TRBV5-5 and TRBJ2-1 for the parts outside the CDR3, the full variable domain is DAGVTQSPTHLIKTRGQQVTLRCSPISGHKSVSWYQQVLGQGPQFIFQYYEKEERGRGNFPDRFSARQFPNYSSELNVNALLLGDSALYLCASSLGGPLSSYNEQFFGPGTRLTVL.

CDR3 in amino acids: CASSAHGTVGYTF. The DNA for the CDR3 is TGTGCCAGCAGCGCCCACGGGACGGTTGGCTACACCTTC. The chain carries TRBV9 and TRBJ1-2, with a weak D call TRBD1 (5 bases). V was pared by 3 bases and J by 7 bases, with 13 bases between. The CDR3 has 13 amino acids. Germline loops: CDR1 SGDLS, CDR2 YYNGEE.

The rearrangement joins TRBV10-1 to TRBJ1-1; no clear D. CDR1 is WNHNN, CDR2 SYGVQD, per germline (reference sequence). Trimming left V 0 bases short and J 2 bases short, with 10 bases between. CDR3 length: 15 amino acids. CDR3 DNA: TGCGCCAGCAGTGAGTCAACGGCAGGAAACACTGAAGCTTTCTTT. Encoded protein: CASSESTAGNTEAFF.

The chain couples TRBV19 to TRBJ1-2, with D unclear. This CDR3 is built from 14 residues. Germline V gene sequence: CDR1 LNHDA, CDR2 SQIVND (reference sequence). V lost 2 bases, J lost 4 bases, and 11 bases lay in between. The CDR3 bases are TGTGCCAGTAGTATACGGACGGGAGTCTATGGCTACACCTTC. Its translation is CASSIRTGVYGYTF.

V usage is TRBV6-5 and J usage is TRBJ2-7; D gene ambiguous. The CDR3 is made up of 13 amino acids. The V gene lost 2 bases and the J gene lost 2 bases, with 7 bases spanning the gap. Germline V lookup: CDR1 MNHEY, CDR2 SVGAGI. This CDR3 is CASSYGEPYEQYF. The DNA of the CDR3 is TGTGCCAGCAGTTACGGGGAACCCTACGAGCAGTACTTC.

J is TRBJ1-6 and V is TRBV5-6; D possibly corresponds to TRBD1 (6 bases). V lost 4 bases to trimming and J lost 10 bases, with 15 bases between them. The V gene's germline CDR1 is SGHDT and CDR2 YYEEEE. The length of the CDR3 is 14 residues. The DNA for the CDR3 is TGTGCCAGCAGCCCCGCAGGGGTCAGGTCACCCCTCCACTTT. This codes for CASSPAGVRSPLHF.

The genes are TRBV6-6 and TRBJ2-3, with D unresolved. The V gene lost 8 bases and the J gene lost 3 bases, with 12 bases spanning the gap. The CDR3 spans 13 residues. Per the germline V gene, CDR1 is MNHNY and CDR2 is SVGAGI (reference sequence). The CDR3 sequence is CASGRFGTDTQYF. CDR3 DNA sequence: TGTGCCAGCGGCCGTTTCGGGACAGATACGCAGTATTTT.

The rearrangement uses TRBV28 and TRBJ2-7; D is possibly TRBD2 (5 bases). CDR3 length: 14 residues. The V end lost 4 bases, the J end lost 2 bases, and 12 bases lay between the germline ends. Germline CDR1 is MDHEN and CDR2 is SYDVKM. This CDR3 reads CASSSPDGTYEQYF. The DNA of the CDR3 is TGTGCCAGCAGTTCCCCGGACGGGACCTACGAGCAGTACTTC.

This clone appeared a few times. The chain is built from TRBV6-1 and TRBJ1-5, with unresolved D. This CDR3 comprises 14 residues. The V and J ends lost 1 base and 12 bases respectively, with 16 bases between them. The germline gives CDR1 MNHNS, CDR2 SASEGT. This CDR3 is CASSEDEQTSIQHF. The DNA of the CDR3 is TGTGCCAGCAGTGAAGATGAACAGACTTCGATCCAGCATTTT.

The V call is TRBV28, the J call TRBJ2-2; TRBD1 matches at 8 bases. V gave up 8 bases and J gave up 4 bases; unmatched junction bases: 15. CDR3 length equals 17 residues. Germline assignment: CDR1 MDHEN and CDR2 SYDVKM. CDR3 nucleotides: TGTGCCAGCCGCCGATGGACAGGGTTATTAGGCACCGGGGAGCTGTTTTTT. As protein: CASRRWTGLLGTGELFF. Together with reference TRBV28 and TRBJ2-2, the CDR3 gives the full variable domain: DVKVTQSSRYLVKRTGEKVFLECVQDMDHENMFWYRQDPGLGLRLIYFSYDVKMKEKGDIPEGYSVSREKKERFSLILESASTNQTSMYLCASRRWTGLLGTGELFFGEGSRLTVL.